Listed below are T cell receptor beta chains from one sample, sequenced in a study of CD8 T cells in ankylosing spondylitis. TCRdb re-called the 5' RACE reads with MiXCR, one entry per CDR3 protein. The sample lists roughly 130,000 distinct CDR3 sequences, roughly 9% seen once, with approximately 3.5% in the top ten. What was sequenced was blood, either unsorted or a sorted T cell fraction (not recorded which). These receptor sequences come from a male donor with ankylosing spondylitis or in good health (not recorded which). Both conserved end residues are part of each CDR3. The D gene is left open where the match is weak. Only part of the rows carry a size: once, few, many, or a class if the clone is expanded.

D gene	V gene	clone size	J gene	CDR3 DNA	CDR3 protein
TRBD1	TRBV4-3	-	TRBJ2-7	TGCGCCAGCAGCCGCCACAGGGGAAAGTCCTACGAGCAGTACTTC	CASSRHRGKSYEQYF
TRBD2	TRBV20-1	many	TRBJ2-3	TGCAGTGCTACCGGGACTAGCGGGCTCACAGATACGCAGTATTTT	CSATGTSGLTDTQYF
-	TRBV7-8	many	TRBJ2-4	TGTGCCAGCAGCTTTATAGGGGTCGCCGGGGACATTCAGTACTTC	CASSFIGVAGDIQYF
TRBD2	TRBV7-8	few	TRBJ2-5	TGTGCCAGCAGCCCGGGAGGTGGGGTCTGGCGAACCGAGACCCAGTACTTC	CASSPGGGVWRTETQYF
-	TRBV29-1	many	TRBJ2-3	TGCAGCGGGGATCGGCTATCGAGCACAGATACGCAGTATTTT	CSGDRLSSTDTQYF
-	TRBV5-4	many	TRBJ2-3	TGTGCCAGCAGCTTGGGGGCCCGGGCAGATACGCAGTATTTT	CASSLGARADTQYF
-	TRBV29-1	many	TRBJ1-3	TGCAGCGTCCACAGGGTGGACACCATATATTTT	CSVHRVDTIYF
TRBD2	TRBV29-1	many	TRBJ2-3	TGCAGAGCTGGGGTTAGCGGGAGGGCCGAAGATACGCAGTATTTT	CRAGVSGRAEDTQYF
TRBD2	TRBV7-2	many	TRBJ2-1	TGTGCCAGCAGCTCGAATCCGTCTAGCGGGAGGTTCGATGAGCAGTTCTTC	CASSSNPSSGRFDEQFF
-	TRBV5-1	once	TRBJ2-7	TGCGCCAGCAGCTTGGCTTGGACAAACTACGAGGAGTACTTC	CASSLAWTNYEEYF
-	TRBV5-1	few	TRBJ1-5	TGCGCCAGCAGCGTGGGAGTAGGGGATCAGCCCCAGCATTTT	CASSVGVGDQPQHF
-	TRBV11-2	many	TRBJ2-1	TGTGCCAGCAGCCGCGCAGGACTTTCCAATGAGCAGTTCTTC	CASSRAGLSNEQFF
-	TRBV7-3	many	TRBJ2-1	TGTGCCAGCAGCTCGTGGGAACTTAGCGGAACCTACAATGAGCAGTTCTTC	CASSSWELSGTYNEQFF
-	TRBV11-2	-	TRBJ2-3	TGTGCCAGCAGCTTCGTGGGACCTCGCACAGATACGCAGTATTTT	CASSFVGPRTDTQYF
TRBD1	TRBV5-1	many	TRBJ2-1	TGCGCCAGCACCCGATCCGGGACAGGGGAAGGCGAGCAGTTCTTC	CASTRSGTGEGEQFF
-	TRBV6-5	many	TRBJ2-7	TGTGCCAGCAGTTCTGGAGGGACAACTAGCGAGCAGTACTTC	CASSSGGTTSEQYF
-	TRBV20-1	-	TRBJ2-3	TGTACTGCTAGAAACATAGAGCGGTCTAGCACAGATACGCAGTATTTT	CTARNIERSSTDTQYF
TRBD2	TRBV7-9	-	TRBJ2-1	TGTGCCAGCAGGAGCGGGACCCTAAACTCCTACAATGAGCAGTTCTTC	CASRSGTLNSYNEQFF
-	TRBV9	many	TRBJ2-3	TGTGCCAGCAGCGTAGGGACTACAGATACGCAGTATTTT	CASSVGTTDTQYF
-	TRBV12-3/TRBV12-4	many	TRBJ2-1	TGTGCCAGCAGGATTGCGGAAGGCGCCTACAATGAGCAGTTCTTC	CASRIAEGAYNEQFF
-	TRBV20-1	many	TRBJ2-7	TGCAGTGCTTTTACAGGGACCTACGAGCAGTACTTC	CSAFTGTYEQYF
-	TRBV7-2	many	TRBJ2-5	TGTGCCAGCAGCGGTAGCAGGCTGGAGACCCAGTACTTC	CASSGSRLETQYF
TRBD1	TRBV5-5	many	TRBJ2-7	TGTGCCAGCAGCCCCCGGACAGGGAACTACGAGCAGTACTTC	CASSPRTGNYEQYF
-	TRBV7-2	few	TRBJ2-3	TGTGCCAGCAGCTTAGGCTCTAGCTCAGATACGCAGTATTTT	CASSLGSSSDTQYF
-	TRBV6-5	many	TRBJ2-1	TGTGCCAGCAGTTACCGGGCGCCAAGCGACGGTAACTCCTACAATGAGCAGTTCTTC	CASSYRAPSDGNSYNEQFF
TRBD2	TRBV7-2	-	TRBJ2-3	TGTGCCAGCAGCCCCCGGACTAGCCGAGATGGGGATACGCAGTATTTT	CASSPRTSRDGDTQYF
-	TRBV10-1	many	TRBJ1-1	TGCGCCAGCAGTGTACCTCAGGGCCCTGACACTGAAGCTTTCTTT	CASSVPQGPDTEAFF
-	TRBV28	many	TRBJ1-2	TGTGCCAGCAGTCACACAGGCCCTAACTATGGCTACACCTTC	CASSHTGPNYGYTF
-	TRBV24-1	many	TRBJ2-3	TGTGCCACCGGACTCGGGGCAGATACGCAGTATTTT	CATGLGADTQYF
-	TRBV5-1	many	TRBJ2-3	TGCGCCAGCAGCCCCCGCAGCGGAGGCACAGATACGCAGTATTTT	CASSPRSGGTDTQYF
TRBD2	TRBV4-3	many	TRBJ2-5	TGCGCCAGCAGCCAAGATCGAGCAAGCGGGAGTCGGGAGACCCAGTACTTC	CASSQDRASGSRETQYF
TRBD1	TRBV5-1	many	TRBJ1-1	TGCGCCAGCGGACTAGGGGACAGGAACACTGAAGCTTTCTTT	CASGLGDRNTEAFF
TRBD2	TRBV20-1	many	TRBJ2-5	TGCAGTGCTGCCCGGCAAGCGGGAACCCAAGAGACCCAGTACTTC	CSAARQAGTQETQYF
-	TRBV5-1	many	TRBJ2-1	TGCGCCAGCAGCCTAATGGGAGTACCCGAAACCAATGAGCAGTTCTTC	CASSLMGVPETNEQFF
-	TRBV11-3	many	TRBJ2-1	TGTGCCAGCAGCTTAGGGGAGCCCTACAATGAGCAGTTCTTC	CASSLGEPYNEQFF
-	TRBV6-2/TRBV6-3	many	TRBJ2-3	TGTGCCAGCAGTTACTTAGACGTGCCCTATTCAGATACGCAGTATTTT	CASSYLDVPYSDTQYF
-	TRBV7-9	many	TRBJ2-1	TGTGCCAGCAGCTCCAGTTTTTTCGATGAGCAGTTCTTC	CASSSSFFDEQFF
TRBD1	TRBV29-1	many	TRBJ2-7	TGCAGCGTTGCTGTGTTGGGGACAGGCACCTACGAGCAGTACTTC	CSVAVLGTGTYEQYF